These 27 T cell receptor beta chains share one sample of origin, sequenced in a study of a mutant IDH1 vaccine in newly diagnosed glioma. Here immunoSEQ multiplex PCR was the method, and the copy in TCRdb shows in-frame clones only, minus some. This table has some 38,000 clones, roughly 92% appearing once. Time point given: baseline, week 1 (first vaccination visit). Indicated treatment: pre-vaccination baseline after standard-of-care therapy. The specimen comprised PBMCs, sampled from a glioma patient treated with radiotherapy, temozolomide or both. These receptor sequences come from a man younger than 30 with glioma.

V usage is TRBV10-3 and J usage is TRBJ1-2; D uncertain. The length of the CDR3 is 11 residues. The V end was cut by 2 bases, the J end by 7 bases, with 5 bases between. Germline V CDR1 and CDR2: ENHRY, SYGVKD. CDR3: CAISEGLGYTF. CDR3 nucleotides: TGTGCCATCAGTGAGGGTCTTGGCTACACCTTC.

The chain employs TRBV5-4 and TRBJ2-7, with 8 bases identical to TRBD2. The germline V gene encodes CDR1 SGHNT and CDR2 YYREEE (reference sequence). Trimming took 4 bases from V and 4 from J; bases not matched to a gene: 10. The CDR3 contains 15 residues. Here the CDR3 reads CASSGGGSGKYEQYF. In nucleotides, the CDR3 is TGTGCCAGCAGCGGCGGGGGGAGCGGGAAATACGAGCAGTACTTC.

The rearrangement links TRBV19 to TRBJ1-4; D not certain. From germline, CDR1 is LNHDA and CDR2 SQIVND (reference sequence). The length of the CDR3 is 16 residues. Deletions cut 5 bases from V and 0 bases from J, with 13 bases between. The CDR3 spells CASSPGLIATNEKLFF. The CDR3 bases are TGTGCCAGTAGTCCCGGGCTGATTGCAACTAATGAAAAACTGTTTTTT.

The V gene is TRBV28, the J gene TRBJ1-5, with D unresolved. Deletions cut 8 bases from V and 3 bases from J, with 11 bases between. Germline assignment: CDR1 MDHEN and CDR2 SYDVKM. The CDR3 consists of 13 residues. The CDR3, as DNA: TGTGCCAGCCATGAGGGAAACAATCAGCCCCAGCATTTT. Its translation: CASHEGNNQPQHF.

This chain joins TRBV4-2 and TRBJ2-4; either TRBD1 or TRBD2 may supply D (5 bases each). V was clipped by 1 base and J by 4 bases, with 14 bases between them. Germline V gives CDR1 LGHNA, CDR2 YNFKEQ. This CDR3 contains 16 residues. CDR3 in DNA: TGTGCCAGCAGCCAAGTGGCCGGTGAGGGGAAAAACATTCAGTACTTC. Amino acid sequence: CASSQVAGEGKNIQYF.

The chain carries TRBV9 and TRBJ1-1; D is perhaps TRBD1 (5 bases). Germline V lookup: CDR1 SGDLS, CDR2 YYNGEE. Trimming shortened V by 2 bases and J by 1 base, and 9 bases separated the two germline ends. The CDR3 covers 14 residues. Here the CDR3 reads CASSVRGENTEAFF. CDR3 coding DNA: TGTGCCAGCAGCGTCCGAGGGGAGAACACTGAAGCTTTCTTT. The variable domain in full, completed from reference TRBV9 and TRBJ1-1, reads DSGVTQTPKHLITATGQRVTLRCSPRSGDLSVYWYQQSLDQGLQFLIQYYNGEERAKGNILERFSAQQFPDLHSELNLSSLELGDSALYFCASSVRGENTEAFFGQGTRLTVV.

This CDR3 reads CASSLSLDRFNEQFF. The CDR3 DNA follows: TGTGCCAGCAGCCTTTCCCTGGACAGGTTCAATGAGCAGTTCTTC. The chain has TRBV14 and TRBJ2-1, with 7 bases fitting TRBD1. CDR3 length equals 15 residues. With V trimmed by 4 bases and J by 6 bases, 9 bases remained unmatched. CDR1 SGHDN and CDR2 FVKESK come from the germline V gene.

This clone was detected only a few times. The V and J genes are TRBV5-6 and TRBJ1-2; D uncertain. V was trimmed by 6 bases and J by 4 bases, leaving 10 bases between them. The CDR3 has 12 residues. CDR1 is SGHDT and CDR2 is YYEEEE in the germline V gene. In DNA form, the CDR3 reads TGTGCCAGCACCACCGGGATCTATGGCTACACCTTC. Its translation is CASTTGIYGYTF.

The V call is TRBV10-1, the J call TRBJ2-3, with a possible D match to TRBD2 (6 bases). V lost 0 bases and J 9 bases, leaving 13 bases between the germline ends. CDR3 length: 14 residues. From germline, CDR1 is WNHNN and CDR2 SYGVQD (reference sequence). The CDR3 spells CASSESNRGGTQYF. CDR3 sequence (DNA): TGCGCCAGCAGTGAGTCCAACCGGGGAGGCACGCAGTATTTT.

The gene calls are TRBV14 and TRBJ2-7; D is undetermined. Trimming shortened V by 1 base and J by 4 bases, and 8 bases separated the two germline ends. The CDR3 has 13 residues. Germline assignment: CDR1 SGHDN and CDR2 FVKESK. The CDR3 region is CASSQGNGYEQYF. The CDR3 DNA follows: TGTGCCAGCAGCCAAGGTAACGGGTACGAGCAGTACTTC.

V is TRBV29-1 and J is TRBJ2-3; the match to TRBD2 covers 9 bases. Germline V gene data show CDR1 as SQVTM and CDR2 as ANQGSEA. The CDR3 length is 14 residues. After removal of 7 bases from V and 4 bases from J, the junction contained 9 bases not matched to a gene. The DNA of the CDR3 is TGCAGCGGGTGGATTAGCGGGAGCTCAGATACGCAGTATTTT. Translation: CSGWISGSSDTQYF.

This clone showed up just once. The chain uses TRBV7-9 and TRBJ1-1; perhaps TRBD1 as D (5 bases). CDR3 length: 16 residues. V was cut by 2 bases and J by 2 bases, with 15 bases left in between. Germline assignment: CDR1 SEHNR and CDR2 FQNEAQ (reference sequence). As DNA, the CDR3 is TGTGCCAGCAGCTTATTCTCCCGGACACCCAACACTGAAGCTTTCTTT. Protein: CASSLFSRTPNTEAFF.

The chain links TRBV29-1 to TRBJ2-7; D may be TRBD1 (5 bases). V lost 8 bases to trimming and J lost 6 bases, with 14 bases between them. The CDR3 is made up of 11 amino acids. Per the germline V gene, CDR1 is SQVTM and CDR2 is ANQGSEA. The CDR3 loop reads CSWVYQGEQYF. The CDR3 DNA sequence: TGCAGCTGGGTGTATCAGGGCGAGCAGTACTTC.

The chain combines TRBV27 with TRBJ2-6; D remains unclear. The germline gives CDR1 MNHEY, CDR2 SMNVEV (reference sequence). V lost 5 bases and J lost 2, with 4 bases in between. CDR3 length: 13 residues. CDR3 amino acids: CASSTAGANVLTF. As DNA, the CDR3 is TGTGCCAGCAGTACGGCTGGGGCCAACGTCCTGACTTTC.

This sequence joins TRBV10-3 and TRBJ1-5; D is ambiguous. The germline V gene encodes CDR1 ENHRY and CDR2 SYGVKD. V lost 5 bases to trimming and J lost 5 bases, with 7 bases between them. CDR3 length: 12 amino acids. CDR3 residues: CAISPGDQPQHF. The DNA of the CDR3 is TGTGCCATCAGTCCCGGTGATCAGCCCCAGCATTTT.

The CDR3 DNA is TGTGCCAGCAGTCGTCAGGTAGCCTACGAGCAGTACTTC. This encodes CASSRQVAYEQYF. The chain is built from TRBV7-2 and TRBJ2-7; D not resolved. This CDR3 comprises 13 residues. CDR1 SGHTA and CDR2 FQGNSA come from the germline V gene. Trimming took 6 bases from V and 2 from J, leaving 11 bases between them.

The rearrangement joins TRBV29-1 to TRBJ2-1; 11 nucleotides align to TRBD2. Germline-derived CDR1 and CDR2 are SQVTM and ANQGSEA. V was clipped by 1 base and J by 4 bases; unmatched bases: 6. This CDR3 contains 16 residues. The CDR3 is CSVEGYSGRVYNEQFF. The CDR3, as DNA: TGCAGCGTTGAAGGTTATAGCGGGAGGGTTTACAATGAGCAGTTCTTC.

J is TRBJ2-1 and V is TRBV5-1, with TRBD2 matching 10 bases. This CDR3 contains 17 residues. The germline CDR1 and CDR2 sequences are SGHRS and YFSETQ. V was clipped by 7 bases and J by 0 bases; unmatched bases: 10. CDR3 nucleotides: TGCGCCAGCGCCTCTAGCGGGAGCCCTAGCTCCTACAATGAGCAGTTCTTC. Translating gives CASASSGSPSSYNEQFF.

The genes are TRBV5-4 and TRBJ1-2; 7 bases are shared with TRBD1. V shed 0 bases, J shed 4 bases, and the junction held 3 bases outside the gene matches. This CDR3 spans 14 amino acids. CDR1 and CDR2 from the germline V gene are SGHNT and YYREEE (reference sequence). The CDR3 reads CASSLAGTAYGYTF. CDR3 DNA: TGTGCCAGCAGCTTGGCTGGGACAGCCTATGGCTACACCTTC.

This clone was observed a handful of times. The rearrangement joins TRBV14 to TRBJ1-2; tentatively, D is TRBD1 (5 bases). Trimming shortened V by 6 bases and J by 4 bases, and 6 bases separated the two germline ends. The germline gives CDR1 SGHDN, CDR2 FVKESK. This CDR3 has 11 amino acids. CDR3 amino acids: CASRTVYGYTF. The CDR3, as DNA: TGTGCCAGCAGGACAGTCTATGGCTACACCTTC.

V gene TRBV4-1 combines with J gene TRBJ2-2; maybe TRBD2 (6 bases). V shed 2 bases and J shed 5 bases, with 12 bases lying between them. CDR3 length equals 15 residues. CDR1 MGHRA and CDR2 YSYEKL come from the germline V gene. The CDR3 region has the DNA TGCGCCAGCAGCCAAAATGGCGGGACTACCGGGGAGCTGTTTTTT. It is translated as CASSQNGGTTGELFF.

V and J are TRBV4-3 and TRBJ2-2; tentatively, D is TRBD2 (6 bases). The V gene lost 0 bases and the J gene lost 4 bases, with 12 bases spanning the gap. The CDR3 loop spans 16 amino acids. The germline V gene encodes CDR1 LGHNA and CDR2 YSLEER. The CDR3 nucleotides read TGCGCCAGCAGCCAAGATAGCGGAGGAGGCACCGGGGAGCTGTTTTTT. Amino acid sequence: CASSQDSGGGTGELFF.

The V call is TRBV2, the J call TRBJ1-2; D is unclear. The CDR3 runs 14 residues. Trimming removed 4 bases at V and 0 bases at J, with 9 bases between. Germline V CDR1 and CDR2: SNHLY, FYNNEI. The CDR3 region is CASSGQVANYGYTF. CDR3 nucleotides: TGTGCCAGCAGTGGGCAGGTTGCTAACTATGGCTACACCTTC.

V is TRBV12-1 and J is TRBJ1-1. TRBV12-1 is labeled a pseudogene. The CDR3 is made up of 14 amino acids. The CDR3 loop reads CASSFASAGEGAFF. The CDR3 DNA reads TGTGCCAGCAGCTTTGCTTCGGCAGGCGAGGGAGCTTTCTTT.

The chain recombines TRBV19 with TRBJ1-1; 8 positions agree with TRBD1. From germline, CDR1 is LNHDA and CDR2 SQIVND (reference sequence). The V gene end was trimmed by 8 bases and the J gene end by 5 bases; junction bases not matched to a gene: 7. The length of the CDR3 is 13 residues. CDR3 nucleotide sequence: TGTGCCAGTGTCGACAGGGGTCGAACTGAAGCTTTCTTT. It encodes CASVDRGRTEAFF. The variable domain in full, with the rest retrieved from reference TRBV19 and TRBJ1-1, is DGGITQSPKYLFRKEGQNVTLSCEQNLNHDAMYWYRQDPGQGLRLIYYSQIVNDFQKGDIAEGYSVSREKKESFPLTVTSAQKNPTAFYLCASVDRGRTEAFFGQGTRLTVV.

This clone showed up just once. The gene calls are TRBV29-1 and TRBJ1-2; D is perhaps TRBD1 (6 bases). Germline CDR1 reads SQVTM; CDR2 reads ANQGSEA. The CDR3 has 13 residues. V lost 6 bases, J lost 8 bases, and 19 bases lay in between. CDR3 nucleotide sequence: TGCAGCGTGGCGGAGGACAGCACCCCCGGCTACACCTTC. It codes for CSVAEDSTPGYTF. Full variable domain (remainder filled in from reference TRBV29-1 and TRBJ1-2): SAVISQKPSRDICQRGTSLTIQCQVDSQVTMMFWYRQQPGQSLTLIATANQGSEATYESGFVIDKFPISRPNLTFSTLTVSNMSPEDSSIYLCSVAEDSTPGYTFGSGTRLTVV.

CDR3 sequence reads: CASSWRGDATNEKLFF. The CDR3 nucleotides are TGTGCCAGCAGTTGGAGAGGAGATGCAACTAATGAAAAACTGTTTTTT. The genes are TRBV6-5 and TRBJ1-4; no clear D. The V and J ends lost 4 bases and 0 bases respectively, with 12 bases between them. Germline lookup yields CDR1 MNHEY and CDR2 SVGAGI. The length of the CDR3 is 16 residues.